What follows are 18 T cell receptor beta chains derived from one specimen sequenced in a study of blood T cells in healthy people across ages. Combining a sample-barcoded 5' primer with a J-beta primer mix, a second PCR ran for roughly 7 to 11 cycles. TCRdb redid the calling of the 5' RACE reads with MiXCR, one entry per CDR3 protein. The data show around 690,000 distinct CDR3 sequences, with around three fifths seen just once and 35% to 40% held by the top ten. The sequenced material came from blood. These receptors were collected from a man in his 60s in good health.

The V and J genes are TRBV6-5 and TRBJ2-5; TRBD2 agrees at 11 bases. The CDR3 is 16 residues long. J was trimmed by 5 bases and V by 4 bases; bases with no gene match: 9. CDR1 MNHEY and CDR2 SVGAGI come from the germline V gene. The CDR3 is CASSWSSGGADETQYF. CDR3 nucleotides: TGTGCCAGCAGTTGGAGTAGCGGGGGGGCCGATGAGACCCAGTACTTC.

The rearrangement joins TRBV20-1 to TRBJ1-5; 11 nucleotides line up with TRBD1. CDR3 size: 17 residues. The germline V gene encodes CDR1 DFQATT and CDR2 SNEGSKA (reference sequence). Trimming at V came to 2 bases and at J to 2 bases, leaving 8 bases not matched to a gene. CDR3 nucleotides: TGCAGTGCTAGACAACCGGACAGGGGGCGCGGCAATCAGCCCCAGCATTTT. Protein sequence: CSARQPDRGRGNQPQHF.

The chain links TRBV5-6 to TRBJ2-1; D unclear. V was trimmed by 1 base and J by 5 bases, leaving 7 bases between them. The length of the CDR3 is 13 residues. Per germline, CDR1 SGHDT and CDR2 YYEEEE. In DNA, the CDR3 is TGTGCCAGCAGCTTGTCCGCTAACAATGAGCAGTTCTTC. Its protein is CASSLSANNEQFF.

The chain combines TRBV3-1 with TRBJ1-4, with D possibly matching TRBD1 (5 bases). Per germline, CDR1 LGHDT and CDR2 YNNKEL (reference sequence). This CDR3 spans 15 amino acids. V was clipped by 5 bases and J by 4 bases, with 14 bases between them. This chain's CDR3 is CASSATGTVNEKLFF. DNA for the CDR3: TGTGCCAGCAGCGCTACTGGGACGGTTAATGAAAAACTGTTTTTT.

V gene TRBV2 combines with J gene TRBJ2-5, with TRBD1 as a possible D gene (5 bases). CDR1 is SNHLY, CDR2 FYNNEI, per germline. V shed 2 bases and J shed 3 bases, with 10 bases lying between them. The CDR3 covers 14 residues. The CDR3 loop is CASSERVREETQYF. The CDR3, as DNA: TGTGCCAGCAGTGAAAGGGTCAGGGAAGAGACCCAGTACTTC.

This clonotype was counted a few times. The chain combines TRBV29-1 with TRBJ2-7; 9 bases line up with TRBD2. This CDR3 is built from 15 residues. Germline values: CDR1 SQVTM, CDR2 ANQGSEA. V gave up 0 bases and J gave up 6 bases; unmatched junction bases: 9. Here the CDR3 DNA reads TGCAGCGTTGAAGAAGCGGGCGGGGGGGCCTCCGAGCAGTACTTC. It codes for CSVEEAGGGASEQYF.

V usage is TRBV24-1 and J usage is TRBJ2-3; TRBD2 is a possible D gene (5 bases). Germline assignment: CDR1 KGHDR and CDR2 SFDVKD. The CDR3 is 15 amino acids. Between the trimmed V and J ends, which lost 9 bases and 5 bases, there was a span of 20 bases. DNA of the CDR3: TGTGCCACCTCGACCGGGCCCTCACGGGGAGATACGCAGTATTTT. The encoded protein is CATSTGPSRGDTQYF.

The genes are TRBV6-1 and TRBJ2-6; no definite D call. V was shortened by 6 bases and J by 0 bases, with 9 bases between the two germline ends. This CDR3 comprises 15 residues. Germline assignment: CDR1 MNHNS and CDR2 SASEGT. Written as DNA, the CDR3 is TGTGCCAGCAGAACAAGTAGCTCTGGGGCCAACGTCCTGACTTTC. Translated: CASRTSSSGANVLTF.

This chain uses TRBV2 with TRBJ1-2; 7 bases are a match to TRBD1. Germline CDR1 and CDR2: SNHLY and FYNNEI. The V gene end was trimmed by 4 bases and the J gene end by 4 bases; junction bases not matched to a gene: 12. This CDR3 is 16 amino acids long. The CDR3 here is CASSASGTETSYGYTF. The DNA for the CDR3 is TGTGCCAGCAGTGCGTCCGGGACAGAGACTTCCTATGGCTACACCTTC.

The chain links TRBV20-1 to TRBJ1-2, with TRBD1 matching over 8 bases. The germline V gene encodes CDR1 DFQATT and CDR2 SNEGSKA (reference sequence). CDR3 length: 15 residues. The CDR3 nucleotides are TGCAGCGCCCCGGCCGGACAGGGAGACCCCTATGGCTACACCTTC. Translation: CSAPAGQGDPYGYTF.

The chain is built from TRBV4-1 and TRBJ2-5, with 12 nucleotides matching TRBD2. V shed 0 bases, J shed 4 bases, and the junction held 6 bases outside the gene matches. The V gene's germline CDR1 is MGHRA and CDR2 YSYEKL. The CDR3 loop spans 17 amino acids. For the CDR3, the DNA is TGCGCCAGCAGCCAAGATTGGACTAGCGGGGAACGAGAGACCCAGTACTTC. This encodes CASSQDWTSGERETQYF.

This chain connects TRBV2 to TRBJ2-3, with D tentatively TRBD2 (6 bases). V was clipped by 6 bases and J by 0 bases, with 10 bases between them. The CDR3 is 14 amino acids. Germline values: CDR1 SNHLY, CDR2 FYNNEI. The CDR3 here is CASRRDLSTDTQYF. The DNA of the CDR3 is TGTGCCAGCAGGCGGGACTTGAGCACAGATACGCAGTATTTT.

This clonotype was counted a few times. The chain joins TRBV7-6 to TRBJ1-1; D unresolved. V dropped 5 bases and J dropped 1 base, with 11 bases sitting between them. This CDR3 has 14 amino acids. Germline-derived CDR1 and CDR2 are SGHVS and FNYEAQ. The CDR3 nucleotides read TGTGCCAGCAGCCTCATAGAGACGAACACTGAAGCTTTCTTT. This gives the protein CASSLIETNTEAFF. Drawing the rest from reference TRBV7-6 and TRBJ1-1, the complete variable domain is GAGVSQSPRYKVTKRGQDVALRCDPISGHVSLYWYRQALGQGPEFLTYFNYEAQQDKSGLPNDRFSAERPEGSISTLTIQRTEQRDSAMYRCASSLIETNTEAFFGQGTRLTVV.

On this clonotype: Relative to the germline gene, one junction end is altered; a read error may explain this. J is TRBJ1-2 and V is TRBV5-6, with a tentative D call TRBD1 (5 bases). Per germline, CDR1 SGHDT and CDR2 YYEEEE. The length of the CDR3 is 15 residues. CDR3: CASNPVGTPNYDYTF. CDR3 in DNA: TGTGCCAGCAACCCTGTGGGGACCCCTAACTATGACTACACCTTC. The complete variable domain, with remaining parts taken from reference TRBV5-6 and TRBJ1-2, reads DAGVTQSPTHLIKTRGQQVTLRCSPKSGHDTVSWYQQALGQGPQFIFQYYEEEERQRGNFPDRFSGHQFPNYSSELNVNALLLGDSALYLCASNPVGTPNYDYTFGSGTRLTVV.

Concerning this clonotype itself: The junction and the germline gene differ at one end; a read error may be behind it. The V and J genes are TRBV7-2 and TRBJ2-1; D unclear. The CDR3 is 13 amino acids. Germline CDR1 reads SGHTA; CDR2 reads FQGNSA. The CDR3 coding sequence is TGTGCCAGCAGTTTAGTCGGTGGGGATGAGCAGTTCTTC. Amino acid sequence: CASSLVGGDEQFF.

This clonotype turned up a few times. This chain connects TRBV29-1 to TRBJ2-1, with 7 bases identical to TRBD1. The junction had 6 bases not matched to a gene; V was cut back by 4 bases and J by 3 bases. Germline V lookup: CDR1 SQVTM, CDR2 ANQGSEA. The length of the CDR3 is 14 residues. The CDR3 here is CSVAQGVLYNEQFF. CDR3 in DNA: TGCAGCGTTGCCCAGGGGGTGCTCTACAATGAGCAGTTCTTC.

V usage is TRBV4-1 and J usage is TRBJ2-7; 8 positions agree with TRBD2. The germline CDR1 and CDR2 sequences are MGHRA and YSYEKL. Trimming cost V 5 bases and J 5 bases; bases outside gene matches: 5. This CDR3 contains 13 residues. The CDR3 loop is CASSDAGGHEQYF. The CDR3 DNA reads as TGCGCCAGCAGCGACGCGGGGGGTCACGAGCAGTACTTC.

This chain uses TRBV20-1 with TRBJ2-1; 7 bases are a match to TRBD2. The J segment lost 6 bases and the V segment lost 7 bases, leaving 15 bases of the junction unmatched. Germline V lookup: CDR1 DFQATT, CDR2 SNEGSKA (reference sequence). The CDR3 loop spans 15 amino acids. The CDR3 DNA reads as TGCAGTGGGGAGGGGAGTAAGGGTTTGGGCAATGAGCAGTTCTTC. Its translation is CSGEGSKGLGNEQFF.